A selection of T cell receptor beta chains follows, all from one sample in a study of blood T cell repertoires in COVID-19. TCRdb's table, derived via immunoSEQ multiplex PCR, lists solely in-frame clones and lacks some. The table lists more than 95,000 clones, roughly 84% of them singletons. Sequencing used peripheral blood. These receptors were taken from a woman in her sixties or seventies in a cohort sampled during active or convalescent COVID-19. CDR3s include the opening cysteine and the closing phenylalanine or tryptophan. D genes are given only for firm matches. Clone size, where shown, is once, few, many, or a class for clones that have expanded.

v_gene	d_gene	abundance	j_gene	CDR3nt	CDR3aa
TRBV28	TRBD1	.	TRBJ1-6	TGTGCCAGCAGTCCCCAGGACAGGGCGAGTTCACCCCTCCACTTT	CASSPQDRASSPLHF
TRBV12-3/TRBV12-4	TRBD1	.	TRBJ1-5	TGTGCCAGCAGCCCACAGGGGAATCAGCCCCAGCATTTT	CASSPQGNQPQHF
TRBV24-1	.	.	TRBJ2-1	TGTTCCGCCTCCGACGGGTTGTACAATGAGCAGTTCTTC	CSASDGLYNEQFF
TRBV7-9	.	.	TRBJ1-4	TGTGCCAGCAGCTTAGCCCGCGGGGCAGGTAATGAAAAACTGTTTTTT	CASSLARGAGNEKLFF
TRBV19	.	.	TRBJ1-5	TGTGCCAGTAGTATACCCGGGGGAGGTCAGCCCCAGCATTTT	CASSIPGGGQPQHF
TRBV11-2	.	.	TRBJ1-3	TGTGCCAGCAGCTCCGGTGGGACAATAAACACCATATATTTT	CASSSGGTINTIYF
TRBV24-1	.	.	TRBJ1-1	TGTGCCACCAGTAAGGGATGGAGGTACACTGAAGCTTTCTTT	CATSKGWRYTEAFF
TRBV7-9	.	few	TRBJ2-3	TGTGCCAGCAGCCCCAGATCCGGGACAACCTGGGATACGCAGTATTTT	CASSPRSGTTWDTQYF
TRBV19	TRBD1	.	TRBJ2-3	TGTGCCAGTAGTATCAGGACAGGGGATATAGATACGCAGTATTTT	CASSIRTGDIDTQYF
TRBV6-6	.	.	TRBJ1-2	TGTGCCAGCAGTTACAACAACGACTATGGCTACACCTTC	CASSYNNDYGYTF
TRBV3-1/TRBV3-2	TRBD1	once	TRBJ1-1	TGTGCCAGCAGCCAACGCAGGGGGCTGACGGAAGCTTTCTTT	CASSQRRGLTEAFF
TRBV6-5	TRBD1	.	TRBJ1-1	TGTGCCAGCTCGGACAGGGGGCACACTGAAGCTTTCTTT	CASSDRGHTEAFF
TRBV4-2	TRBD2	.	TRBJ2-1	TGTGCCAGCAGTGCGGGGGGGACTAGGGACAATGAGCAGTTCTTC	CASSAGGTRDNEQFF
TRBV10-1	.	.	TRBJ1-3	TGCGCCAGCAGTGCGGACCGAGGGAACACCATATATTTT	CASSADRGNTIYF
TRBV19	TRBD1	.	TRBJ1-1	TGTGCCAGTAGCATCGTCCCGGGACAGGGCCCGAACACTGAAGCTTTCTTT	CASSIVPGQGPNTEAFF
TRBV6-5	.	.	TRBJ1-3	TGTGCCAGCAGGGGGGGGAGCTCTGGAAACACCATATATTTT	CASRGGSSGNTIYF
TRBV5-4	TRBD1	once	TRBJ1-2	TGTGCCAGCAGCTATGGACAGGGGGGCTACACCTTC	CASSYGQGGYTF
TRBV3-1/TRBV3-2	TRBD2	.	TRBJ2-1	TGTGCCAGCAGCTGGCCTAGCGGCAATGAGCAGTTCTTC	CASSWPSGNEQFF
TRBV19	TRBD1	.	TRBJ2-5	TGTGCCAGCGGACAGGGCAGAGGGGAGACCCAGTACTTC	CASGQGRGETQYF
TRBV3-1/TRBV3-2	TRBD1	.	TRBJ1-5	TGTGCCAGCAGCCAGGCTGGCGGACAGGGGACGGGGCAGCCCCAGCATTTT	CASSQAGGQGTGQPQHF
TRBV4-1	TRBD2	.	TRBJ2-1	TGCGCCAGCAGCCAGGGGACTAGCGGGACATACAATGAGCAGTTCTTC	CASSQGTSGTYNEQFF
TRBV19	.	.	TRBJ2-7	TGTGCCAGTAGTTGGGGCGGTTTGAGCTCCTACGAGCAGTACTTC	CASSWGGLSSYEQYF
TRBV28	.	.	TRBJ2-4	TGTGCCAGCAGTTGGGGGGTTATAGCCAAAAACATTCAGTACTTC	CASSWGVIAKNIQYF
TRBV6-2/TRBV6-3	TRBD2	few	TRBJ2-1	TGTGCCAGCAGTTACTTGTCTAGCGGGCCGGCCTACAATGAGCAGTTCTTC	CASSYLSSGPAYNEQFF
TRBV2	.	once	TRBJ1-5	TGTGCCAGCAGGGCAGAAAGCAATCAGCCCCAGCATTTT	CASRAESNQPQHF
TRBV4-1	.	.	TRBJ1-1	TGCGCCAGCAGCCGAATACCGGGTACTGAAGCTTTCTTT	CASSRIPGTEAFF
TRBV28	.	.	TRBJ1-2	TGTGCCAGCAGTTTACCCCCTTTAACAGCTAACTATGGCTACACCTTC	CASSLPPLTANYGYTF
TRBV13	.	.	TRBJ1-2	TGTGCCAGCAGCTTAGGCGGACAGAGTGGGGGCTACACCTTC	CASSLGGQSGGYTF
TRBV7-9	.	.	TRBJ1-5	TGTGCCAGCAGCTTAAACAGGGACCCCAATCAGCCCCAGCATTTT	CASSLNRDPNQPQHF
TRBV5-6	.	.	TRBJ1-2	TGTGCCAGCAGCTTTGGTCAGGACTATGGCTACACCTTC	CASSFGQDYGYTF
TRBV19	TRBD1	.	TRBJ1-4	TGTGCCAGTAGACAGGGGATAGTTGCAACTAATGAAAAACTGTTTTTT	CASRQGIVATNEKLFF
TRBV30	TRBD2	.	TRBJ2-1	TGTGCCTGGAGTGTACGGGGGGGGATCGCTGAGCAGTTCTTC	CAWSVRGGIAEQFF
TRBV19	TRBD1	once	TRBJ1-5	TGTGCCAGTAGTAAATTCGAAACAGGGGTTCGGCAGCCCCAGCATTTT	CASSKFETGVRQPQHF
TRBV29-1	.	once	TRBJ1-1	TGCAGCGTTGTCCGGGAAACGAACACTGAAGCTTTCTTT	CSVVRETNTEAFF
TRBV12-5	.	.	TRBJ1-1	TGTGCTAGTGGTTTGGTACTAGGCCAGAACACTGAAGCTTTCTTT	CASGLVLGQNTEAFF
TRBV7-9	TRBD2	few	TRBJ2-1	TGTGCCAGCAGCTCTCTCCCTAGCGGGGGGGCGAATGAGCAGTTCTTC	CASSSLPSGGANEQFF
TRBV10-3	TRBD1	.	TRBJ1-3	TGTGCCATCAGTGAGTCGCACCCGGGACAGGGAATTGGAAACACCATATATTTT	CAISESHPGQGIGNTIYF
TRBV5-1	.	.	TRBJ2-1	TGCGCCAGCAGCTTGTCTGCGGGGATGTCCAATGAGCAGTTCTTC	CASSLSAGMSNEQFF
TRBV5-1	.	.	TRBJ1-2	TGCGCCAGCAGCTCCGGTGGTGGTGGTGGCTACACCTTC	CASSSGGGGGYTF
TRBV5-1	.	.	TRBJ2-1	TGCGCCAGCTGCTGGGACAAGTCCTACAATGAGCAGTTCTTC	CASCWDKSYNEQFF
TRBV18	.	.	TRBJ2-1	TGTGCCAGCTCACCCCTAGGGGGACCGGCTTCCTACAATGAGCAGTTCTTC	CASSPLGGPASYNEQFF
TRBV28	TRBD2	.	TRBJ2-2	TGTGCCAGCAGTTCTTTACCGGGACTAGCGGGAGTAACCGGGGAGCTGTTTTTT	CASSSLPGLAGVTGELFF
TRBV27	.	few	TRBJ2-1	TGTGCCAGCCCCCTCTATGGGCAGGACAAAGGGTTAGCTAGCTCCTACAATGAGCAGTTCTTC	CASPLYGQDKGLASSYNEQFF